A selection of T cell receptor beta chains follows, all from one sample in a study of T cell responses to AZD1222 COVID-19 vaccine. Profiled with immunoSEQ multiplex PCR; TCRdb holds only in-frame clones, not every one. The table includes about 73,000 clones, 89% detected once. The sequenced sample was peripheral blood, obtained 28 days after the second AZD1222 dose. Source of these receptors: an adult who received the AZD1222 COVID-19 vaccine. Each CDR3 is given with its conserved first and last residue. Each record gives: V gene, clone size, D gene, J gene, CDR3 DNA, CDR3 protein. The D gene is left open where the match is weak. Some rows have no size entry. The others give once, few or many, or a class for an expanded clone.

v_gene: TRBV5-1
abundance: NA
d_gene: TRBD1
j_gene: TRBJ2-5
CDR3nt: TGCGCCAGCAGCTTGGGCCCCGCAGGGGGAAGGGAGACCCAGTACTTC
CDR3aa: CASSLGPAGGRETQYF

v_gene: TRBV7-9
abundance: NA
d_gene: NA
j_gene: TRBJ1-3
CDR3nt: TGTGCCAGCAGCCGGCGACAGAACTCTGGAAACACCATATATTTT
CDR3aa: CASSRRQNSGNTIYF

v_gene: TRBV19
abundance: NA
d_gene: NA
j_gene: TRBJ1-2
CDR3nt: TGTGCCAGTAACTTCGGGCCTAACTATGGCTACACCTTC
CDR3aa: CASNFGPNYGYTF

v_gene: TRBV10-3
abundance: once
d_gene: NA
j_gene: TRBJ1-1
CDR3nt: TGTGCCATCAGGGGTTTTCCCGAGTTGAACACTGAAGCTTTCTTT
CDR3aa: CAIRGFPELNTEAFF

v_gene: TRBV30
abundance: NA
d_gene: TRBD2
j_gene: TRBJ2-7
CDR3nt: TGTGCCTGGACTAGCGGGGCATACGAGCAGTACTTC
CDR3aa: CAWTSGAYEQYF

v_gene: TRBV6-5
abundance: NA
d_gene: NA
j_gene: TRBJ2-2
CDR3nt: TGTGCCAGCAGTTACTCCCCGGGTAGCTTCACCGGGGAGCTGTTTTTT
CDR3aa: CASSYSPGSFTGELFF

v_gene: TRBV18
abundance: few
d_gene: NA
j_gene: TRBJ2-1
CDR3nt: TGTGCCAGCTCACCGGGGAATCTAGGGAAGCAGTTCTTC
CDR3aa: CASSPGNLGKQFF

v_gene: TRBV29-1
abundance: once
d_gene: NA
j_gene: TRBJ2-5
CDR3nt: TGCAGCGCCGGGCGGCTCCAAGAGACCCAGTACTTC
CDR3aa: CSAGRLQETQYF

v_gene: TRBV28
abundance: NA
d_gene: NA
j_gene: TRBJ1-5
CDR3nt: TGTGCCAGCAGTTTTATGGGGGCGTTCGGCAATCAGCCCCAGCATTTT
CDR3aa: CASSFMGAFGNQPQHF

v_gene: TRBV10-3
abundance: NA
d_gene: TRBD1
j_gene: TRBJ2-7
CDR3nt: TGTGCCATCAGTGAAGGGACAGACTACGAGCAGTACTTC
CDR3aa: CAISEGTDYEQYF

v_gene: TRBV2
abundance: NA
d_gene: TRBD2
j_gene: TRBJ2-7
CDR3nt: TGTGCCAGCAAGGCGGGACTAGCGGGGAACTACGAGCAGTACTTC
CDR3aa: CASKAGLAGNYEQYF

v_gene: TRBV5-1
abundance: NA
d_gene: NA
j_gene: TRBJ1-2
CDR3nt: TGCGCCAGCAGCTTGGGCGGGCCTGGCTACACCTTC
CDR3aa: CASSLGGPGYTF

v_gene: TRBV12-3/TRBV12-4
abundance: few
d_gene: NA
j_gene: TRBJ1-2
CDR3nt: TGTGCCAGCAGTTTTTGGTTGAGCTATGGCTACACCTTC
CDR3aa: CASSFWLSYGYTF

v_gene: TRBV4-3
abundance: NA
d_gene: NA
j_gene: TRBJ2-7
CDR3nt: TGCGCCAGCAGCCAGGGGACATCTCGCCCCTACGAGCAGTACTTC
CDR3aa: CASSQGTSRPYEQYF

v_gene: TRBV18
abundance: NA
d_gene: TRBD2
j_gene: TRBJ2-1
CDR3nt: TGTGCCAGCTCACCACTTGGGCTAGCGGGAGGGCAAAGGAATGAGCAGTTCTTC
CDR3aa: CASSPLGLAGGQRNEQFF

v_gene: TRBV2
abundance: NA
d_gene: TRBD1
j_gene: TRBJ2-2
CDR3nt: TGTGCCAGCAGTGAAGTTGTCTTCCCGGGACAGGGGGAAGGGGAGCTGTTTTTT
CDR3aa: CASSEVVFPGQGEGELFF

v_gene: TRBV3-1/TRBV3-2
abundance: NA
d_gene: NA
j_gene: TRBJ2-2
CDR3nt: TGTGCCAGCAGCCACTCGAACACCGGGGAGCTGTTTTTT
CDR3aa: CASSHSNTGELFF

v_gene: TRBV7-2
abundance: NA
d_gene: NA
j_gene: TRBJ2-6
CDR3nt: TGTGCCAGCAGCCCGACGGGGGCGCGGGCCAACGTCCTGACTTTC
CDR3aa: CASSPTGARANVLTF

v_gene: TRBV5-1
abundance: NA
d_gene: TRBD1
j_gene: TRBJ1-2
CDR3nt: TGCGCCAGCAGCTTCAAATATACAGGGGACTACACCTTC
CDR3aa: CASSFKYTGDYTF

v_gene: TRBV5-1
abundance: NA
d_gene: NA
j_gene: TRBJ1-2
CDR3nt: TGCGCCAGCAGCTTGGGTGGGGACTATGGCTACACCTTC
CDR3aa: CASSLGGDYGYTF

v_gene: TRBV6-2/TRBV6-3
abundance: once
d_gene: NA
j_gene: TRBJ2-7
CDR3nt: TGTGCCAGCAGTTACTCGTTGCCAGGAGGAAACTACGAGCAGTACTTC
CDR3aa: CASSYSLPGGNYEQYF

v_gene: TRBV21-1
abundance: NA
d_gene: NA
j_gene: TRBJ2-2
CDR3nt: TGTGCCAGCCCCAGGGGGGGGAACACCGGGGAGCTGTTTTTT
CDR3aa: CASPRGGNTGELFF

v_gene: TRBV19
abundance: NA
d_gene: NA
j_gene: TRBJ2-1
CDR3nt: TGTGCCAGTAACCTCCGACACGACAATGAGCAGTTCTTC
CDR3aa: CASNLRHDNEQFF

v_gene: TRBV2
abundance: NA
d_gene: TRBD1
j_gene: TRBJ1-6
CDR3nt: TGTGCCAGCAGGGAGAGGGGGCTGGGACCCCTCCACTTT
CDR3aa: CASRERGLGPLHF

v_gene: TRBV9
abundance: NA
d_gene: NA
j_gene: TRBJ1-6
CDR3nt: TGTGCCAGCAGCGTCGCCGGGGGGAGTAATTCACCCCTCCACTTT
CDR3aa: CASSVAGGSNSPLHF

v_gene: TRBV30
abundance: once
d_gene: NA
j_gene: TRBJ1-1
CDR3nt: TGTGCCTGGCACCGGAGGAAAACTGAAGCTTTCTTT
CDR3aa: CAWHRRKTEAFF

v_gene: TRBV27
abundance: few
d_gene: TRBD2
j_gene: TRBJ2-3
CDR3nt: TGTGCCAGCAGCCCCTTATCTCTAGCGGGAGTGGCAGATACGCAGTATTTT
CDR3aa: CASSPLSLAGVADTQYF

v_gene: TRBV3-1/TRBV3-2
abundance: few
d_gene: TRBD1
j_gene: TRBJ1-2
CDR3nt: TGTGCCAGCAGCCCCCGTGGACAGGGAAACTATGGCTACACCTTC
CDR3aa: CASSPRGQGNYGYTF

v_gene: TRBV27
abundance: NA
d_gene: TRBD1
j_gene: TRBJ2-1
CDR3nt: TGTGCCAGCAGTGGGGGACAGGGATCCTACAATGAGCAGTTCTTC
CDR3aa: CASSGGQGSYNEQFF

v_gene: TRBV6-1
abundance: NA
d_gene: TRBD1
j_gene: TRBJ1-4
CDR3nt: TGTGCCAGCAGTGAAGCTTGGGGGACAGCCTATGAAAAACTGTTTTTT
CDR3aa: CASSEAWGTAYEKLFF

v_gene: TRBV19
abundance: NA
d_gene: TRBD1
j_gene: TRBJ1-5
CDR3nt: TGTGCCAGTAGTGAAGGACAGGGCTATAGCAATCAGCCCCAGCATTTT
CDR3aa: CASSEGQGYSNQPQHF

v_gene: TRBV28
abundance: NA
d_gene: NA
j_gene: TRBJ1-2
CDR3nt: TGTGCCAGCAGTTTGGGGGGACCTAACTATGGCTACACCTTC
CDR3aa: CASSLGGPNYGYTF

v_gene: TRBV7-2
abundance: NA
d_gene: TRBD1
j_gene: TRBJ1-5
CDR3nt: TGTGCCAGCAGCCTACAGGGGAGTCAGCCCCAGCATTTT
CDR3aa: CASSLQGSQPQHF

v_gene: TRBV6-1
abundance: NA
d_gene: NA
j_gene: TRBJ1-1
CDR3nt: TGTGCCAGCAGTGAAGCCCTACAGGGTACGGCTTTCTTT
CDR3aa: CASSEALQGTAFF

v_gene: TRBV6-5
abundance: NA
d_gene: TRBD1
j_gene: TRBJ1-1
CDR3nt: TGTGCCAGCAGTTCACAGGGGGCGGACACTGAAGCTTTCTTT
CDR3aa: CASSSQGADTEAFF

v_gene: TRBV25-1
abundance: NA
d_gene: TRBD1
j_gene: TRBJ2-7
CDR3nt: TGTGCCAGTCACGGACAGGGGGGACCCTACGAGCAGTACTTC
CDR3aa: CASHGQGGPYEQYF

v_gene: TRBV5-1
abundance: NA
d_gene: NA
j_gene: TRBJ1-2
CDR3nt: TGCGCCAGCAGCTTGGAGCCTGCTAACTATGGCTACACCTTC
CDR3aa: CASSLEPANYGYTF

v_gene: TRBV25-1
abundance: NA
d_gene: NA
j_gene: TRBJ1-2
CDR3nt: TGTGCCAGCAAGGGTGTCGAGTATGGCTACACCTTC
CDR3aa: CASKGVEYGYTF

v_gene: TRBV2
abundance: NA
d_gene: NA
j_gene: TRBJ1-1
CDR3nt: TGTGCCAGCAGGAGGGGACGGGACACTGAAGCTTTCTTT
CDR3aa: CASRRGRDTEAFF

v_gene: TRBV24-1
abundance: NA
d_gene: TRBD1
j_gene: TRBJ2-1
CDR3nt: TGTGCCACCAGTGACTCCGACAGGGGGCCTAACAATGAGCAGTTCTTC
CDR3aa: CATSDSDRGPNNEQFF

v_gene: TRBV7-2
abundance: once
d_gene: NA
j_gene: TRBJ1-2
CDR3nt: TGTGCCAGCAGCCAAAACCGGCCGAGTCCTTATGGCTACACCTTC
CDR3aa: CASSQNRPSPYGYTF

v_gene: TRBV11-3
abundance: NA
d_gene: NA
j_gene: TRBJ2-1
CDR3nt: TGTGCCAGCAGCTCACGGACAGCGCAGGCCTCCTACAATGAGCAGTTCTTC
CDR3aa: CASSSRTAQASYNEQFF

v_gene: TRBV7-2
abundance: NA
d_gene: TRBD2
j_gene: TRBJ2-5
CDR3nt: TGTGCCAGCAGCTTAGATCGCGGGGGGCCGGGAGAGACCCAGTACTTC
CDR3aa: CASSLDRGGPGETQYF

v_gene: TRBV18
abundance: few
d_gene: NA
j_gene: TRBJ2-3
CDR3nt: TGTGCCAGCTCACCTTTGGGGAGCACAGATACGCAGTATTTT
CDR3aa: CASSPLGSTDTQYF

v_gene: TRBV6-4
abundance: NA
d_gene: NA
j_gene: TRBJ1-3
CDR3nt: TGTGCCAGCAGTGAAAGGGTCAGGAACTCTGGAAACACCATATATTTT
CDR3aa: CASSERVRNSGNTIYF

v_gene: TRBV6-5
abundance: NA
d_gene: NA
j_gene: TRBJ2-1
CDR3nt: TGTGCCTCAGAGGAGCCTTCCCACAATGAGCAGTTCTTC
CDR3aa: CASEEPSHNEQFF

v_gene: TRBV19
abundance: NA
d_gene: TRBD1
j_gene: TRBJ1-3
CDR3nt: TGTGCCAGTAGTCCGACCCCGGCAGGGGGTGGAAACACCATATATTTT
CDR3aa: CASSPTPAGGGNTIYF

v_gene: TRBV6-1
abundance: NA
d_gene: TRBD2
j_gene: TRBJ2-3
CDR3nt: TGTGCCAGCAGTGAACATGGGGGACTACCACAGTATTTT
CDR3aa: CASSEHGGLPQYF

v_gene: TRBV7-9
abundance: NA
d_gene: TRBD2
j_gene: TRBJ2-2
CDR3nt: TGTGCCAGCAGCTCCGGACTAGCGAACACCGGGGAGCTGTTTTTT
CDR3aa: CASSSGLANTGELFF

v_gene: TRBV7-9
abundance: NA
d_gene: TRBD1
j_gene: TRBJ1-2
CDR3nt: TGTGCCAGCAGCCCCCCCGGACAGGGAGTGCGTGGCTACACCTTC
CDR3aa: CASSPPGQGVRGYTF

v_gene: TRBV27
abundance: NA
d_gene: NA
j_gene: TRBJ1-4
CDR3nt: TGTGCCAGCAGTCCCCTTGGGGAAAAACTGTTTTTT
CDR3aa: CASSPLGEKLFF

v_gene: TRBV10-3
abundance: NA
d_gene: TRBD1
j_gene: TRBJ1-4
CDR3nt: TGTGCCATCAGTGAGTTTGAGGCAGGGGGCGGTGAAAAACTGTTTTTT
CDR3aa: CAISEFEAGGGEKLFF

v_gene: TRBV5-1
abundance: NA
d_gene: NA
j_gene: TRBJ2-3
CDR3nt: TGCGCCAGCAATCACCTTACAGGGATCGCGGATACGCAGTATTTT
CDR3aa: CASNHLTGIADTQYF

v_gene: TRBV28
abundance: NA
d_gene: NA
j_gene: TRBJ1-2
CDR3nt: TGTGCCAGCAGGCCGACAGCTACCTATGGCTACACCTTC
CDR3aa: CASRPTATYGYTF

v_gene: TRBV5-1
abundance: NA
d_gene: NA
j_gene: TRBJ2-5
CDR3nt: TGCGCCAGCAGCTTGGGCATTGCCACGGGCAAAGAGACCCAGTACTTC
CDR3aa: CASSLGIATGKETQYF

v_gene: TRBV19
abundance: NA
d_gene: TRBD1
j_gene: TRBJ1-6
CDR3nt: TGTGCCAGTAGGGAGGGACAGTATAATTCACCCCTCCACTTT
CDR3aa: CASREGQYNSPLHF

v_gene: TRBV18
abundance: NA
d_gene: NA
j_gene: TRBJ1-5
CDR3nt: TGTGCCAGCTCACCCCCTGGGAACGGCAATCAGCCCCAGCATTTT
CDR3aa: CASSPPGNGNQPQHF

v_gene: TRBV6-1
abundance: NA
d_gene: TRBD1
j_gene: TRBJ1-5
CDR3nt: TGTGCCAGCAGTGCAAGACAGGGCCGGGGCAATCAGCCCCAGCATTTT
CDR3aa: CASSARQGRGNQPQHF

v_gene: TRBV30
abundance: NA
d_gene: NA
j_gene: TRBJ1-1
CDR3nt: TGTGCCTGGAGTGAGAGACAGGACACTGAAGCTTTCTTT
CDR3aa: CAWSERQDTEAFF

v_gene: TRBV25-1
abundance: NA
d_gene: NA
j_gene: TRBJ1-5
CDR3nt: TGTGCCAGCAGTGTAGGGTATCAGCCCCAGCATTTT
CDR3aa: CASSVGYQPQHF